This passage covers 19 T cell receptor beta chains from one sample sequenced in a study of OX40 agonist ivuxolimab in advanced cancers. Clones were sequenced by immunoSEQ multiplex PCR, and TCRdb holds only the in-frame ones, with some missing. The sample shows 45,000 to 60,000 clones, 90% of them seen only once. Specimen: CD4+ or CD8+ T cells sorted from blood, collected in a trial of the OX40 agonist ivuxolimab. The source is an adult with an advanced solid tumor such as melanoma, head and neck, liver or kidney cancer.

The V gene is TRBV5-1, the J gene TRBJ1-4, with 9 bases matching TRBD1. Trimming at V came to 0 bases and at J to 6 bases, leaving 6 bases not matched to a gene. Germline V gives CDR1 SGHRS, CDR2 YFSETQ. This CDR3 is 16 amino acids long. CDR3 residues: CASSLEGRTGDEKLFF. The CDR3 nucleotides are TGCGCCAGCAGCTTGGAAGGCCGGACAGGGGATGAAAAACTGTTTTTT. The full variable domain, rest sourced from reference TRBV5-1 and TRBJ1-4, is KAGVTQTPRYLIKTRGQQVTLSCSPISGHRSVSWYQQTPGQGLQFLFEYFSETQRNKGNFPGRFSGRQFSNSRSEMNVSTLELGDSALYLCASSLEGRTGDEKLFFGSGTQLSVL.

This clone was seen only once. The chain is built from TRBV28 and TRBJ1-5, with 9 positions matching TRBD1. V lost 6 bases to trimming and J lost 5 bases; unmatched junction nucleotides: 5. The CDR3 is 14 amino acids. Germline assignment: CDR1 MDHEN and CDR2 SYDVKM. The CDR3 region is CASSITGGHQPQHF. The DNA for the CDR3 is TGTGCCAGCAGCATTACAGGGGGCCATCAGCCCCAGCATTTT.

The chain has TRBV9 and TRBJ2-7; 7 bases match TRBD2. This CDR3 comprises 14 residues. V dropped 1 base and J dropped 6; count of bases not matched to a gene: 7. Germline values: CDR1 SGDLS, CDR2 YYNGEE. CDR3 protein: CASSVTGGGLEQYF. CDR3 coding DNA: TGTGCCAGCAGCGTAACCGGGGGAGGGCTCGAGCAGTACTTC.

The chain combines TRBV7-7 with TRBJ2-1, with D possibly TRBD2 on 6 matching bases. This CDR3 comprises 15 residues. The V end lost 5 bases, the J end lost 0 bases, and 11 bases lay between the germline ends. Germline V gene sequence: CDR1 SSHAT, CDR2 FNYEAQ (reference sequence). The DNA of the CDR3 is TGTGCCAGCAGCCCTACTAGCAACTCCTACAATGAGCAGTTCTTC. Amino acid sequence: CASSPTSNSYNEQFF.

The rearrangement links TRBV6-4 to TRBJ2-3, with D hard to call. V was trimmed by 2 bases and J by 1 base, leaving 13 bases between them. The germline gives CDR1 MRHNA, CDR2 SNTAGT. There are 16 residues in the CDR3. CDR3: CASSDVEGLGTDTQYF. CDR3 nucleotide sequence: TGTGCCAGCAGTGACGTCGAAGGGCTGGGCACAGATACGCAGTATTTT.

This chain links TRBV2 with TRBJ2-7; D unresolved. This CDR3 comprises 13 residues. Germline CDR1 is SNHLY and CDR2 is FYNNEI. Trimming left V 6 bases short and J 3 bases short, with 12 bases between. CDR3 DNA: TGTGCCAGCAGCTGGAAACCCAACTACGAGCAGTACTTC. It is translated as CASSWKPNYEQYF.

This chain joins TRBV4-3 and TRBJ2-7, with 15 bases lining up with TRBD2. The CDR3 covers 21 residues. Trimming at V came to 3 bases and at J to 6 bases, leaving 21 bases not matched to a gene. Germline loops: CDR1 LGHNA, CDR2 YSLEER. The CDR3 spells CASSHPDLGLRTSGRAVEQYF. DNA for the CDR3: TGCGCCAGCAGCCACCCCGATTTGGGCCTCAGGACTAGCGGGAGGGCCGTCGAGCAGTACTTC.

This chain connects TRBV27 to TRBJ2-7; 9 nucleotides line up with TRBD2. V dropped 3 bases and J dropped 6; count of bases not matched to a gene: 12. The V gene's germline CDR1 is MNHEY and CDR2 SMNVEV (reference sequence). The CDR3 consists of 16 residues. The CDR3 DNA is TGTGCCAGCAGTTTGGGGAGGGCTAGCGGGAACCTCGAGCAGTACTTC. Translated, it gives CASSLGRASGNLEQYF.

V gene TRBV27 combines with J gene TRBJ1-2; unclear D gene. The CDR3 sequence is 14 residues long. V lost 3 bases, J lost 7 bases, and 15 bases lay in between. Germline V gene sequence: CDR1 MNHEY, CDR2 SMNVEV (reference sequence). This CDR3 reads CASSFNEFAAGYTF. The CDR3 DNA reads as TGTGCCAGCAGTTTTAACGAGTTTGCGGCTGGCTACACCTTC.

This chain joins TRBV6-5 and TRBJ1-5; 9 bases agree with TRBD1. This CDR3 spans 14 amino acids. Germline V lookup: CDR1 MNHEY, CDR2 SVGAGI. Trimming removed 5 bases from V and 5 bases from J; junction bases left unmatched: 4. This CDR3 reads CASSPDRGYQPQHF. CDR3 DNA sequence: TGTGCCAGCAGTCCCGACAGGGGGTATCAGCCCCAGCATTTT.

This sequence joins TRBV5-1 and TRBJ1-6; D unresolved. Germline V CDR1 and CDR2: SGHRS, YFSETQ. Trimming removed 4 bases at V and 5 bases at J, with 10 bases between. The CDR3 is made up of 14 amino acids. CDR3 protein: CASSRLGNNSPLHF. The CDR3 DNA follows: TGCGCCAGCAGCCGTTTGGGGAATAATTCACCCCTCCACTTT.

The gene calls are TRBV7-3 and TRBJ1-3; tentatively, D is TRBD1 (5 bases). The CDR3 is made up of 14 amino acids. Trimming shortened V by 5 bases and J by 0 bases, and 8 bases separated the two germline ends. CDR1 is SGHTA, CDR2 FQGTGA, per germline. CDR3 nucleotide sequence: TGTGCCAGCAGCCAGGGCTACTCTGGAAACACCATATATTTT. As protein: CASSQGYSGNTIYF.

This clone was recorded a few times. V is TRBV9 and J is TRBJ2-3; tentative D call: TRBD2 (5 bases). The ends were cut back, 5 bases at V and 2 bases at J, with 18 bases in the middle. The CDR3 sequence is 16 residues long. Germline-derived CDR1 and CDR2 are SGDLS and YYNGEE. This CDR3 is CASSEDPRVLTDTQYF. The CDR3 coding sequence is TGTGCCAGCAGTGAGGACCCGAGGGTTCTCACAGATACGCAGTATTTT.

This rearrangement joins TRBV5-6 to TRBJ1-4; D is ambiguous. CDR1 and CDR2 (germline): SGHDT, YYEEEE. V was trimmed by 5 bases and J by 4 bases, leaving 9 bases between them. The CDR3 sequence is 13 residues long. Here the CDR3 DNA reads TGTGCCAGCAGAGGATGGGGTAATGAAAAACTGTTTTTT. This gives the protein CASRGWGNEKLFF.

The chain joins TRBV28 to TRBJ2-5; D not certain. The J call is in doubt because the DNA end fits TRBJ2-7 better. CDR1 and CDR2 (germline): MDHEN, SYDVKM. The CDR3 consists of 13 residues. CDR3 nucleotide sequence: TGTGCCAGCAGTTCCCTGGGCCCTGGCGAGCAGTACTTC. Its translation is CASSSLGPGEQYF.

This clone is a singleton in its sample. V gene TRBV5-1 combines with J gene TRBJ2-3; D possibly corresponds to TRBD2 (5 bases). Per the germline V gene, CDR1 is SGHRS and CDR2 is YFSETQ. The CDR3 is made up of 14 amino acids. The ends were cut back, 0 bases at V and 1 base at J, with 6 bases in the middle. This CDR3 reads CASSLDGGTDTQYF. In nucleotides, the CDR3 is TGCGCCAGCAGCTTGGACGGGGGCACAGATACGCAGTATTTT.

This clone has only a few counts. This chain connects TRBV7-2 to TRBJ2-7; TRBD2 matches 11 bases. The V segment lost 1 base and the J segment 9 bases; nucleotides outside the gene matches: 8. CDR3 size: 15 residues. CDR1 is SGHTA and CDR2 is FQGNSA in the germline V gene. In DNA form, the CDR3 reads TGTGCCAGCAGCTTAGGTCTGACTAGCGGGAATCCGCAGTACTTC. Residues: CASSLGLTSGNPQYF. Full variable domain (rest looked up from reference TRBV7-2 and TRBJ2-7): GAGVSQSPSNKVTEKGKDVELRCDPISGHTALYWYRQSLGQGLEFLIYFQGNSAPDKSGLPSDRFSAERTGGSVSTLTIQRTQQEDSAVYLCASSLGLTSGNPQYFGPGTRLTVT.

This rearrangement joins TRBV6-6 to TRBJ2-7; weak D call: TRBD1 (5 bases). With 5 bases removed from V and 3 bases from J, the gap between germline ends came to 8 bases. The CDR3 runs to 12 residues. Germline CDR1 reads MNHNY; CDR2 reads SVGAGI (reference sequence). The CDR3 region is CASSPQVYEQYF. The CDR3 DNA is TGTGCCAGCAGTCCACAGGTCTACGAGCAGTACTTC.

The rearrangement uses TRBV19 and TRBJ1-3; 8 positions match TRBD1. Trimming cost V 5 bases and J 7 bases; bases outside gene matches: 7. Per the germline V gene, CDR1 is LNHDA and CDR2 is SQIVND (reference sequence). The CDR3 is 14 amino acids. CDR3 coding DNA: TGTGCCAGTAGTTTACGGACAGGGCGGAACACCATATATTTT. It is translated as CASSLRTGRNTIYF.